This TCR beta chain was sequenced during a study of blood T cell repertoires in COVID-19. Study in general: The cDNA or gDNA used as material had been derived from T cells, B-cell-depleted T cells, or PBMCs.

V was shortened by 7 bases and J by 0 bases, with 13 bases between the two germline ends. The CDR3 runs 15 residues. CDR1 is LNHDA, CDR2 SQIVND, per germline (reference sequence). Original analysis: Nucleated cell counts were estimated from reference gene primer amplification. The table came from immunoSEQ multiplex PCR; TCRdb's copy has only in-frame clones and leaves some out. V and J calls and clone size follow that table, whereas D and trimming were derived from the DNA. Seen here are about 61,000 clones, around 77% observed once, and the top ten hold less than 25%. The chain combines TRBV19 with TRBJ1-3, with D unresolved. The sample taken for sequencing was peripheral blood. The receptor was isolated from a man older than 75 with active or convalescent COVID-19. The DNA for the CDR3 is TGTGCCAGTAAGAGGGAGAACCACTCTGGAAACACCATATATTTT. Translated, it gives CASKRENHSGNTIYF.